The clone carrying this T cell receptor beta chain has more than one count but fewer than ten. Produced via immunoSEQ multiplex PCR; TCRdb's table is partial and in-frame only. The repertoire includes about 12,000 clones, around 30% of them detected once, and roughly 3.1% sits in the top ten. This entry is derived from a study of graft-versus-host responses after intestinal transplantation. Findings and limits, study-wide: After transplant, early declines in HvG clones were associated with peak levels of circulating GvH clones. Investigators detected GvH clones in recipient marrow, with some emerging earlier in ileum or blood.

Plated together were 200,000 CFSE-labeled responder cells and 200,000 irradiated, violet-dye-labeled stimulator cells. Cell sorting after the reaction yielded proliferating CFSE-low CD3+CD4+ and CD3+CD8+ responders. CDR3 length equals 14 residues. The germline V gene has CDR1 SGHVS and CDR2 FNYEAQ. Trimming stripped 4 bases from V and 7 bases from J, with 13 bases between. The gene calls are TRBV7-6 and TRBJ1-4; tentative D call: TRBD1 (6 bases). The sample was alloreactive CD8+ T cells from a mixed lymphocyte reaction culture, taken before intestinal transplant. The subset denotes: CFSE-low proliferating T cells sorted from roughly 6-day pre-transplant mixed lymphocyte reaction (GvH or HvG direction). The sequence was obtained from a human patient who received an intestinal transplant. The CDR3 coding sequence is TGTGCCAGCAGCTCTCTCGGGGGCAGTGAAAAACTGTTTTTT. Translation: CASSSLGGSEKLFF.